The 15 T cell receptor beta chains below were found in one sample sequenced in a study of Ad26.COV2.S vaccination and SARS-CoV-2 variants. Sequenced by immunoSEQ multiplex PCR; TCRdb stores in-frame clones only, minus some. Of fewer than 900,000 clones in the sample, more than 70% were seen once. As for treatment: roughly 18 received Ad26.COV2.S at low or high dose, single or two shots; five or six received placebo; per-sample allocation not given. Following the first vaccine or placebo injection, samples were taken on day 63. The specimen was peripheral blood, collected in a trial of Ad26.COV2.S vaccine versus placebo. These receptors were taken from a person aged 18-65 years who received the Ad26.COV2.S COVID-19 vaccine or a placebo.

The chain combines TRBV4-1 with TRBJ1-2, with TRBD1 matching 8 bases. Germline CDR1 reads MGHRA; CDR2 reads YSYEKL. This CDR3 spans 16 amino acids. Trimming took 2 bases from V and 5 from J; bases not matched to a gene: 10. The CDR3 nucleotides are TGCGCCAGCAGCCAAAGCCTTTCAGGGACAGGTTATGGCTACACCTTC. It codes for CASSQSLSGTGYGYTF.

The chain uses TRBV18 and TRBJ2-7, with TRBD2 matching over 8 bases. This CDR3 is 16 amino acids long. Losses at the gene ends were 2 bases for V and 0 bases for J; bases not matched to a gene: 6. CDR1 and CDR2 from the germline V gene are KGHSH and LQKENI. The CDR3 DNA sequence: TGTGCCAGCTCACCAGGAACTAGCGGAACCTCCTACGAGCAGTACTTC. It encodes CASSPGTSGTSYEQYF.

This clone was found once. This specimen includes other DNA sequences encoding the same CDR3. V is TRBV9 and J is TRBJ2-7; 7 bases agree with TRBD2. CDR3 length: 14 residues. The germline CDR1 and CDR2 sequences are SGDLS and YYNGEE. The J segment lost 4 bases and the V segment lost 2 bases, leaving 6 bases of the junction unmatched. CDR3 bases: TGTGCCAGCAGCGTGGGCGGGAGCTCGTACGAGCAGTACTTC. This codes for CASSVGGSSYEQYF. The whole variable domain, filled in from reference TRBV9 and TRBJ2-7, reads DSGVTQTPKHLITATGQRVTLRCSPRSGDLSVYWYQQSLDQGLQFLIQYYNGEERAKGNILERFSAQQFPDLHSELNLSSLELGDSALYFCASSVGGSSYEQYFGPGTRLTVT.

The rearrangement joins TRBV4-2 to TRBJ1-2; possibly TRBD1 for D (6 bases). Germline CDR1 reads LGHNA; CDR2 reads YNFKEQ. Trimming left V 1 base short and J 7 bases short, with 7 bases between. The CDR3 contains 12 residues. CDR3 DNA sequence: TGTGCCAGCAGCCAAGTAGGGGGTGGCTACACCTTC. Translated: CASSQVGGGYTF.

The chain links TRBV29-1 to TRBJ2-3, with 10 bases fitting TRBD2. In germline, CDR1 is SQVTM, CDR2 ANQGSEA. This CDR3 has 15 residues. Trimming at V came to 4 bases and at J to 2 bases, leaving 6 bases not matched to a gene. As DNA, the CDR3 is TGCAGCGTTGCCCGACTAGCGGGTAACACAGATACGCAGTATTTT. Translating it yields CSVARLAGNTDTQYF.

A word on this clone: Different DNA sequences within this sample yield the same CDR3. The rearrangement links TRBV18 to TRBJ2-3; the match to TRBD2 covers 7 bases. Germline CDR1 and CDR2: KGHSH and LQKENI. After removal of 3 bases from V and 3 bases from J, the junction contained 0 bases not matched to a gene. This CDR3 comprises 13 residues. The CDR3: CASSPGGTDTQYF. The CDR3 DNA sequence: TGTGCCAGCTCACCGGGGGGGACAGATACGCAGTATTTT.

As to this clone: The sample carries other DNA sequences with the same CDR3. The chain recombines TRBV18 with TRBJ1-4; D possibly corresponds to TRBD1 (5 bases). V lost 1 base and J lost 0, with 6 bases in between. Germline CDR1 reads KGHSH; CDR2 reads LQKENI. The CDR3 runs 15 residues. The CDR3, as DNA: TGTGCCAGCTCACCACAGGGACCAACTAATGAAAAACTGTTTTTT. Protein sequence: CASSPQGPTNEKLFF.

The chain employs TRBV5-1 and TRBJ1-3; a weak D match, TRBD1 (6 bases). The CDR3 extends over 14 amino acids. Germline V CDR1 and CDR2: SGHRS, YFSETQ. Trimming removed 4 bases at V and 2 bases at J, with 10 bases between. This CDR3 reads CASSPWTAGNTIYF. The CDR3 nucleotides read TGCGCCAGCAGCCCCTGGACAGCTGGAAACACCATATATTTT.

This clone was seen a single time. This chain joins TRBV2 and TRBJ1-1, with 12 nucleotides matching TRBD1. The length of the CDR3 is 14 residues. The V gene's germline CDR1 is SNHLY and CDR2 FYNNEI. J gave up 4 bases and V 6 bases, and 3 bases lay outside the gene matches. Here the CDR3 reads CASRGTGGFTEAFF. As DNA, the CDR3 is TGTGCCAGCAGGGGGACAGGGGGCTTCACTGAAGCTTTCTTT.

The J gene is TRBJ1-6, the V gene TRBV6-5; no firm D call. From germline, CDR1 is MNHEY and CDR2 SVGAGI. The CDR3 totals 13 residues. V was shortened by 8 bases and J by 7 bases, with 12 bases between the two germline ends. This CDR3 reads CASSRGGNSPLHF. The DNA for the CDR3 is TGTGCCAGCTCCCGGGGTGGGAATTCACCCCTCCACTTT.

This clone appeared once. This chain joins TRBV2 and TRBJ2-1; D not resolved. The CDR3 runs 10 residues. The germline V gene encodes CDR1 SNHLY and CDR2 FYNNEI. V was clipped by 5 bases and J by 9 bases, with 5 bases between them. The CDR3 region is CASSTPEQFF. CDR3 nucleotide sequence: TGTGCCAGCAGTACACCTGAGCAGTTCTTC.

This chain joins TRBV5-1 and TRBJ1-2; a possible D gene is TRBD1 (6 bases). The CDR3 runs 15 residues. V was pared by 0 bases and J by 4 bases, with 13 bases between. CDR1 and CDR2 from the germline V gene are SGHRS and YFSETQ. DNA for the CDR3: TGCGCCAGCAGCTTGGCCGGAGGGGGAAGCTATGGCTACACCTTC. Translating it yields CASSLAGGGSYGYTF. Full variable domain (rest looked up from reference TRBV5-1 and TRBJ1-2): KAGVTQTPRYLIKTRGQQVTLSCSPISGHRSVSWYQQTPGQGLQFLFEYFSETQRNKGNFPGRFSGRQFSNSRSEMNVSTLELGDSALYLCASSLAGGGSYGYTFGSGTRLTVV.

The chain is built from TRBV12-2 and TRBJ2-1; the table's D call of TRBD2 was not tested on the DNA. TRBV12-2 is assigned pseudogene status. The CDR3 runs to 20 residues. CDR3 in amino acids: CASRLASASGGPSPYNEQFF. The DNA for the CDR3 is TGTGCAAGTCGCTTAGCTTCGGCTAGCGGGGGGCCTAGTCCCTACAATGAGCAGTTCTTC.

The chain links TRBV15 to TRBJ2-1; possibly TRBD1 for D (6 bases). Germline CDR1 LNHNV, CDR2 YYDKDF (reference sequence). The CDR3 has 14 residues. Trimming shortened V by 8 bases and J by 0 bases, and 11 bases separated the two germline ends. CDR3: CATGGTRSYNEQFF. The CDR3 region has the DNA TGTGCCACCGGGGGCACTCGCTCCTACAATGAGCAGTTCTTC.

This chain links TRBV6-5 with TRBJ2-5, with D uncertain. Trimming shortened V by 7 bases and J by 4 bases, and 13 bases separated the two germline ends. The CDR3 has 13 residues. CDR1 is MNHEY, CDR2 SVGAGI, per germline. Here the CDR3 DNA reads TGTGCCAGCAATATAGGTTTTCGAGAGACCCAGTACTTC. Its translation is CASNIGFRETQYF.